Reported below is one T cell receptor (beta chain). The antigen this receptor binds is unknown. One base away there is no much larger clone; base qualities are not given. The sample's time point, from its label and the paper: cycle 2 day 1 (C2D1) of nivolumab. All trial patients had relapsed after autologous stem cell transplantation, with cohorts A, B and C differing in prior brentuximab vedotin exposure. The trial cohort included 50 to 70 patients with relapsed/refractory classical Hodgkin lymphoma, and each patient had a best overall response of complete response, partial response or progressive disease. In the multi-cohort phase II CheckMate 205 trial, trial patients received single-agent nivolumab. An independent review committee assessed best overall response by applying the 2007 International Working Group response criteria. Trial PBMCs were collected just before the start of nivolumab (C1D1) and during therapy at cycle 2 day 1 and cycle 4 day 1. After peripheral blood was drawn into 8 mL Vacutainer Cell Preparation Tubes, PBMCs were isolated by centrifugation and then cryopreserved.

The source of the sample is a study of PD-1 blockade in classical Hodgkin lymphoma (dated by TCRdb to 2019 to 2021). With respect to the entire study: Nivolumab dosing was 3 mg/kg intravenously every 2 weeks, continuing until either disease progression or unacceptable toxicity. To define a peripheral blood immune signature of response to PD-1 blockade in classical Hodgkin lymphoma, the study combined TCR beta sequencing with CyTOF.

The Qiagen DNeasy kit was used to extract genomic DNA both from unsorted PBMCs and from the negatively selected CD4+ and CD8+ fractions. Using primers that anneal to V and J segments, immunoSEQ multiplex PCR amplified the TCR beta CDR3 regions. Amplification bias was minimized using a synthetic immune receptor repertoire, and residual bias was removed computationally after sequencing. Per the original workflow: Repertoire diversity was quantified as the Shannon entropy index using custom Python scripts. Unsorted, CD4+ and CD8+ repertoires were examined separately, except in combined analyses, for which CD4+ and CD8+ sequences were merged in silico. Clonal expansion was defined as a frequency increase of at least 2-fold after treatment compared with C1D1, and clones undetected at baseline were assigned a pseudocount of 0.5. Clones with 0 or 1 copy at C1D1 were classified as singleton clones, and clones with 2 or more copies were classified as non-singleton clones. Clones expanded in unsorted samples were labelled as CD4+, CD8+ or unknown by matching protein sequences in sorted samples from the same patient. Diversity changes from C1D1 to C4D1 were tested in paired samples using Wilcoxon tests. Sourced from immuneACCESS, this table was stored by TCRdb with only in-frame sequences that have V and J called. A share of the clones is absent; for the studies checked, an unresolved V gene accounts for under half, and the remainder has no known explanation. V and J calls and clone size are those listed in that table; D and trimming were worked out from the DNA. This sample is represented by about 97,000 clones; roughly 91% of them were singletons. 6.6% of the sample is taken by the ten largest.

Its CDR3 holds 12 amino acids, cysteine through phenylalanine. Solely the CDR3 DNA is kept, with 36 bases framed from the first base. Trimming costs V 7 bases and J 8 bases, and their ends lie 14 bases apart. The germline V gene (reference sequence) supplies CDR1 MNHNY and CDR2 SVGAGI. General study outcomes and caveats: Diversity was lower in patients who began nivolumab less than 1 year after ASCT, so these patients were left out of later analyses to avoid confounding by immune reconstitution. Newly diagnosed patients were reported to have lower baseline TCR diversity than healthy donors, and relapsed/refractory patients were reported to have lower baseline TCR diversity still. The study was limited to a single clinical trial cohort, and causes of repertoire differences, possibly disease activity or prior therapy, remained undefined. By C4D1, a significant rise was seen in CD4+ TCR diversity but not in CD8+ TCR diversity (p=0.0027 vs p=0.16), and the rise was most apparent among complete responders (p=0.02). Trial patients achieving complete response had baseline diversity similar to newly diagnosed patients, whereas partial responders and progressors had significantly lower diversity.

The sample in question was peripheral blood mononuclear cells (PBMCs), obtained before the second cycle of nivolumab. The sequence joins TRBV6-6 to TRBJ1-1; TRBD1 is perhaps the D gene, given 5 matching bases. This clonotype originated in a human donor with classical Hodgkin lymphoma. For the CDR3, the sequence is CASNLERTEAFF. The bases read TGTGCCAGCAACCTAGAGAGGACAGAAGCTTTCTTT.